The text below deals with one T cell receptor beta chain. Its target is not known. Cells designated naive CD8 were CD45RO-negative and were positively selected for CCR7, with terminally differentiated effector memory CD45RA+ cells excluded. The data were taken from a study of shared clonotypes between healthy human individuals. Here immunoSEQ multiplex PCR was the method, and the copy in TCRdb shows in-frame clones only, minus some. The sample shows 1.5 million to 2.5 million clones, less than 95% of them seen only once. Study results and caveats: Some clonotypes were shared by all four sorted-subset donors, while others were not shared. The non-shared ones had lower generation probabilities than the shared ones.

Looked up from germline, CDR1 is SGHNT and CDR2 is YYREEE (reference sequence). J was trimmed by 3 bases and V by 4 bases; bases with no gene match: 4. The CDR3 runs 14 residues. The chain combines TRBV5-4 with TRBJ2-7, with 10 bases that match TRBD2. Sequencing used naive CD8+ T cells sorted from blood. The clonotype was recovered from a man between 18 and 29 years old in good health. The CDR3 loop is CASSLGLALYEQYF. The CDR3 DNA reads TGTGCCAGCAGCCTGGGACTAGCGCTCTACGAGCAGTACTTC. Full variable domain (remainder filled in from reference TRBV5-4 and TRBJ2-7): ETGVTQSPTHLIKTRGQQVTLRCSSQSGHNTVSWYQQALGQGPQFIFQYYREEENGRGNFPPRFSGLQFPNYSSELNVNALELDDSALYLCASSLGLALYEQYFGPGTRLTVT.